This T cell receptor beta chain is from a study of response to subunit inactivated influenza vaccine. Study outcomes and limitations: New T cells are recruited in small numbers by each seasonal influenza vaccination, according to the authors' suggestion.

This clonotype was recorded a few times. The antigen remains unidentified. CDR1 is ENHRY, CDR2 SYGVKD, per germline. With 0 bases removed from V and 3 bases from J, the gap between germline ends came to 14 bases. The CDR3 is made up of 16 amino acids. TCRdb processed the RT-PCR reads anew with MiXCR; each CDR3 protein has one entry. Found here are almost 600,000 distinct CDR3 sequences, around 13% of them singletons; the top ten hold roughly 11%. The V call is TRBV10-3, the J call TRBJ2-5; maybe TRBD2 (5 bases). This specimen was PBMCs from blood, taken 11 to 12 days after vaccination. The source of this sequence is a man between 50 and 59 years old who received an inactivated influenza vaccine. This CDR3 is CAISESRGLGEETQYF. The CDR3 DNA sequence: TGTGCCATCAGTGAGTCGAGAGGGTTAGGAGAAGAGACCCAGTACTTC.